This T cell receptor beta chain was sequenced in a study of vaccination effects on CD4 cells after COVID-19. Broader study findings: Healthy vaccine recipients' vaccine-induced clones were almost all SARS-CoV-2 mono-reactive.

Repertoires were generated with immunoSEQ multiplex PCR, while TCRdb's copy carries only in-frame clones and drops some. This table has roughly 41,000 clones, about 67% appearing once. Germline V gives CDR1 KGHDR, CDR2 SFDVKD. CDR3 length: 14 amino acids. The V end lost 9 bases, the J end lost 2 bases, and 16 bases lay between the germline ends. As to this clone: Its antigen remains unidentified.

Following culture for around 9 days, CD4+ T cells were isolated. All study participants received two doses of BNT162b2 or mRNA-1273 vaccine. The input for sequencing was CD4+ T cells from PBMCs cultured without peptide, taken after COVID-19 vaccination. This sequence joins TRBV24-1 and TRBJ2-7; either TRBD1 or TRBD2 may fit D (5 bases each). The sequence came from a human donor who received a COVID-19 vaccine. The DNA of the CDR3 is TGTGCCACCTCGCTTGGGGGTGGCCCCTACGAGCAGTACTTC. Its protein is CATSLGGGPYEQYF.